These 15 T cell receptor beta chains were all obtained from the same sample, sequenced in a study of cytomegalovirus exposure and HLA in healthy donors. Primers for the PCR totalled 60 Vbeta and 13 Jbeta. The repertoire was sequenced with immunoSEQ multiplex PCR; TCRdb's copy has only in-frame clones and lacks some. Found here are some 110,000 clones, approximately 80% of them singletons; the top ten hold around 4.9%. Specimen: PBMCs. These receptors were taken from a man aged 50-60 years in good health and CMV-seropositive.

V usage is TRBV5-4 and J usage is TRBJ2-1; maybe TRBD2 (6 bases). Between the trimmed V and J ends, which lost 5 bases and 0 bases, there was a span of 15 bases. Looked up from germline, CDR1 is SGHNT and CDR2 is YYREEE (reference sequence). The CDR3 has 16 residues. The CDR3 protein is CASSLGGLSSYNEQFF. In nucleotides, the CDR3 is TGTGCCAGCAGTCTAGGAGGGCTCAGCTCCTACAATGAGCAGTTCTTC.

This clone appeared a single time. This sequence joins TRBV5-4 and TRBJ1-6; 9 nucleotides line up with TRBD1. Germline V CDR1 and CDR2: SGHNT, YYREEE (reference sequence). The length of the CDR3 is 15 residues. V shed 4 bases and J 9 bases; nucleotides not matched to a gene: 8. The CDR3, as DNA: TGTGCCAGCAGCCAACGGACAGGGGCTGGTTCACCCCTCCACTTT. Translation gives CASSQRTGAGSPLHF.

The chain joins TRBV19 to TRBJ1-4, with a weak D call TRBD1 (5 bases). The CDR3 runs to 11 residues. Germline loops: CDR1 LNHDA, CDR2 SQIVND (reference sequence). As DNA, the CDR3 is TGTTATTCGCAGGGCGATGAAAAACTGTTTTTT. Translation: CYSQGDEKLFF.

CDR3 sequence: CASSFEGAYEQYF. CDR3 in DNA: TGTGCCAGCAGCTTTGAGGGAGCCTACGAGCAGTACTTC. The J gene is TRBJ2-7, the V gene TRBV5-8; tentatively, D is TRBD2 (5 bases). V lost 2 bases, J lost 2 bases, and 8 bases lay in between. CDR1 SGHTS and CDR2 YDEGEE come from the germline V gene. The CDR3 runs 13 residues.

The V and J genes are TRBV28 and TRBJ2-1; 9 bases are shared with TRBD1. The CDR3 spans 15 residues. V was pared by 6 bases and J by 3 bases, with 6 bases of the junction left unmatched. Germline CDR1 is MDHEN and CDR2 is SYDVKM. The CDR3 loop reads CASSRRQGVYNEQFF. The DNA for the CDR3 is TGTGCCAGCAGCCGGAGACAGGGGGTCTACAATGAGCAGTTCTTC.

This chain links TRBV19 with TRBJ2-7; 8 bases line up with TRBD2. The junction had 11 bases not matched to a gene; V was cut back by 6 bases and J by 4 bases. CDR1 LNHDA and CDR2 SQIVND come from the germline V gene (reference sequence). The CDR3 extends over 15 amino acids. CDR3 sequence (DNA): TGTGCCAGTAGCGGCATGGCGGGAGGCTGGTACGAGCAGTACTTC. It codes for CASSGMAGGWYEQYF.

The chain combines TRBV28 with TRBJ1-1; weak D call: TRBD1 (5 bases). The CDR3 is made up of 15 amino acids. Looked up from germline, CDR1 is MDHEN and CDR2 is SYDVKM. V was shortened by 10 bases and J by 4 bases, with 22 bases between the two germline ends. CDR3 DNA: TGTGCCACACGTTTGGGGGGGACCTCTGGCACTGAAGCTTTCTTT. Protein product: CATRLGGTSGTEAFF.

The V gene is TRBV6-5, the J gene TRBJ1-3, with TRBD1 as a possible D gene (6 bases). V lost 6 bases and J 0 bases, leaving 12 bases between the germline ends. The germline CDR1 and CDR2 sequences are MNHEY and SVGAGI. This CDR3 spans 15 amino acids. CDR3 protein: CASRLQGNSGNTIYF. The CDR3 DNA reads TGTGCCAGCAGGTTACAGGGAAACTCTGGAAACACCATATATTTT.

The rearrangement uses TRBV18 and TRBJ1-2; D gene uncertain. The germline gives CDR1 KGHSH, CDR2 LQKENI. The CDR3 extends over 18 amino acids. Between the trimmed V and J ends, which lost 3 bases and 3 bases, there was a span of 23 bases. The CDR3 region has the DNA TGTGCCAGCTCACCCTTAATAGACACAACACCCAATGACTATGGCTACACCTTC. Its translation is CASSPLIDTTPNDYGYTF.

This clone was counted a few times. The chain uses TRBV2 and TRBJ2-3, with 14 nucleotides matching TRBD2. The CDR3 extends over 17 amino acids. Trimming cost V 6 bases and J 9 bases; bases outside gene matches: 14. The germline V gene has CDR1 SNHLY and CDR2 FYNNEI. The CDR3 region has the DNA TGTGCCAGCAGACCCGGGACTAGCGGGGGTGGGACAAGAACGCAGTATTTT. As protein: CASRPGTSGGGTRTQYF.

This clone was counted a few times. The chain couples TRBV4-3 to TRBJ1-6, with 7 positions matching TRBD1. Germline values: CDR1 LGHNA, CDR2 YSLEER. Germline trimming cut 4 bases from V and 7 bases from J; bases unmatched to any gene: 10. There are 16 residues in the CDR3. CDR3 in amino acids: CASSLILGQRNSPLHF. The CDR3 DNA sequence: TGCGCCAGCAGCCTTATCTTGGGACAGCGAAATTCACCCCTCCACTTT.

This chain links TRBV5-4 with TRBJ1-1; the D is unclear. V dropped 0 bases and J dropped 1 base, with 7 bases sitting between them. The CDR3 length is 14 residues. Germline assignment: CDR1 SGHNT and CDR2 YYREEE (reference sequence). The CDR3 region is CASSLAQTNTEAFF. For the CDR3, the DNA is TGTGCCAGCAGCTTGGCACAGACGAACACTGAAGCTTTCTTT.

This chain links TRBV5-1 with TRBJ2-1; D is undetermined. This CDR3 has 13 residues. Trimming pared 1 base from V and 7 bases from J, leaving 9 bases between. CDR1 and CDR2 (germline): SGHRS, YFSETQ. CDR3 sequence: CASSLTPRNEQFF. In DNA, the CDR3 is TGCGCCAGCAGCTTGACCCCCAGGAATGAGCAGTTCTTC.

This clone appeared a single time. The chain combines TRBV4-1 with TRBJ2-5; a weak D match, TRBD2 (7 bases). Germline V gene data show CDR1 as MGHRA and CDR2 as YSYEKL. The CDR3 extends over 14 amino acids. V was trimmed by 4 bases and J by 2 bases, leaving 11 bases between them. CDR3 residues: CASSPGRGQETQYF. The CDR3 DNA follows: TGCGCCAGCAGCCCTGGGAGGGGGCAAGAGACCCAGTACTTC.

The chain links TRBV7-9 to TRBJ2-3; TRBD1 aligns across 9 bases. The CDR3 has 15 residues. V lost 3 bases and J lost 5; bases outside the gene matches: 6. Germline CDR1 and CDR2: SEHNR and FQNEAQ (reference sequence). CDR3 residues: CASSLGQGLGDTQYF. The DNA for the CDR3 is TGTGCCAGCAGCTTGGGACAGGGACTTGGAGATACGCAGTATTTT.